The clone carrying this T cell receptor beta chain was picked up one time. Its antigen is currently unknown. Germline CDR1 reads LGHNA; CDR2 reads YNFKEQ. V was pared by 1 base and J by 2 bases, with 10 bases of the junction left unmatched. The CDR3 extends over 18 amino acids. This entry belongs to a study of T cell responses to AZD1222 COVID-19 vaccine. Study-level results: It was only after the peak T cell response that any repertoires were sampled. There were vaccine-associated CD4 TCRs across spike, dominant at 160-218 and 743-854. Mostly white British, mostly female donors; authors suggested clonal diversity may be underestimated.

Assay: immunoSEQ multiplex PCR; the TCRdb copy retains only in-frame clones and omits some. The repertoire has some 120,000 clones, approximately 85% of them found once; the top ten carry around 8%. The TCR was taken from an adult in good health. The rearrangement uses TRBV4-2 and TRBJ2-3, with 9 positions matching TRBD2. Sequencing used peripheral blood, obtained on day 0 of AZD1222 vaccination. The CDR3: CASSQVMAGGPNTDTQYF. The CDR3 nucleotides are TGTGCCAGCAGCCAAGTTATGGCGGGGGGGCCTAACACAGATACGCAGTATTTT.